The entry that follows covers one T cell receptor beta chain sequence. The study counted Cohort 3 donors as recovered given two negative PCRs, clearance, or symptom resolution. TCRdb's table, derived via immunoSEQ multiplex PCR, lists solely in-frame clones and lacks some. The repertoire includes around 300,000 clones, approximately 88% of them detected once, and around 5% sits in the top ten. These data come from a study of blood T cell repertoires in COVID-19. As for the study in general: Sources were T cells, B-cell-depleted T cells, or PBMCs; the material itself was cDNA or gDNA.

Germline assignment: CDR1 SGHTA and CDR2 FQGNSA. The CDR3 totals 13 residues. The V and J ends lost 3 bases and 0 bases respectively, with 6 bases between them. Sequencing was carried out using PBMCs or T cells enriched from blood (not recorded which). The genes are TRBV7-2 and TRBJ2-7; D is undetermined. This TCR derives from a man aged 30 to 39 who had recovered from COVID-19. The CDR3 region has the DNA TGTGCCAGCAGCTTTCAGTTCTCCTACGAGCAGTACTTC. This sequence encodes CASSFQFSYEQYF.